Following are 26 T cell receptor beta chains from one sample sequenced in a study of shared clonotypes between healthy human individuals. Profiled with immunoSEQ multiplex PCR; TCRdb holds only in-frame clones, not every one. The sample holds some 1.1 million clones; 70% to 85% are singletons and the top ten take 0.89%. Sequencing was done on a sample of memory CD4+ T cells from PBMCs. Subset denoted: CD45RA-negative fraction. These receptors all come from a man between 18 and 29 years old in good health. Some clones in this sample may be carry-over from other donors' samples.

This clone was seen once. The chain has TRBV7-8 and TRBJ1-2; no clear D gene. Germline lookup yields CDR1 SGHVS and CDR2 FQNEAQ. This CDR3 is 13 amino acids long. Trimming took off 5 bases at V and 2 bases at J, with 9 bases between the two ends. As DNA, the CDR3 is TGTGCCAGCAGCCACGGAAACAACTATGGCTACACCTTC. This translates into CASSHGNNYGYTF. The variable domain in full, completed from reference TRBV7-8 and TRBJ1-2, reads GAGVSQSPRYKVAKRGQDVALRCDPISGHVSLFWYQQALGQGPEFLTYFQNEAQLDKSGLPSDRFFAERPEGSVSTLKIQRTQQEDSAVYLCASSHGNNYGYTFGSGTRLTVV.

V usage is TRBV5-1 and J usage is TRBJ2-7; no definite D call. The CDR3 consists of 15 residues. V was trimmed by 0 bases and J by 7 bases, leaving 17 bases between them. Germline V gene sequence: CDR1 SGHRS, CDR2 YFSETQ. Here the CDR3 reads CASSLGRHPSSEQYF. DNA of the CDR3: TGCGCCAGCAGCTTGGGCCGACACCCCTCCTCGGAGCAGTACTTC.

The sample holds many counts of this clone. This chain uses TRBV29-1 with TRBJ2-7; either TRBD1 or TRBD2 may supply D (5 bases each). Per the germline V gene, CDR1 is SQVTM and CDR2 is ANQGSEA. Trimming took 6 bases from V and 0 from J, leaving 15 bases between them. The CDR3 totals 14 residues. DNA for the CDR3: TGCAGCGTCGAGAGCAGGGACCACTCCTACGAGCAGTACTTC. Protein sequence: CSVESRDHSYEQYF.

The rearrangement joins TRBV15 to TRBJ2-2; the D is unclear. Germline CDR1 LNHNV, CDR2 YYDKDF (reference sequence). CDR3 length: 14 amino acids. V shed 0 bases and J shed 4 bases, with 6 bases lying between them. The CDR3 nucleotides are TGTGCCACCAGCAGAGACCTTATCACCGGGGAGCTGTTTTTT. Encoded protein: CATSRDLITGELFF. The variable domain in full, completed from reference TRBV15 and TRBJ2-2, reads DAMVIQNPRYQVTQFGKPVTLSCSQTLNHNVMYWYQQKSSQAPKLLFHYYDKDFNNEADTPDNFQSRRPNTSFCFLDIRSPGLGDTAMYLCATSRDLITGELFFGEGSRLTVL.

CDR3 nucleotides: TGCAGCGTTGAATCTATAGGGCAGGATGCAGATACGCAGTATTTT. Its protein product is CSVESIGQDADTQYF. The rearrangement links TRBV29-1 to TRBJ2-3; no definite D call. V was clipped by 2 bases and J by 4 bases, with 16 bases between them. In germline, CDR1 is SQVTM, CDR2 ANQGSEA. The CDR3 consists of 15 residues.

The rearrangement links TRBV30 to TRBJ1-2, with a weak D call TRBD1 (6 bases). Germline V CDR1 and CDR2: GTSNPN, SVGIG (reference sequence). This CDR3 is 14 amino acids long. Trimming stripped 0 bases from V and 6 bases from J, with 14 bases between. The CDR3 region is CAWSVTGLGDGYTF. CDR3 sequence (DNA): TGTGCCTGGAGTGTAACAGGGCTGGGGGATGGCTACACCTTC.

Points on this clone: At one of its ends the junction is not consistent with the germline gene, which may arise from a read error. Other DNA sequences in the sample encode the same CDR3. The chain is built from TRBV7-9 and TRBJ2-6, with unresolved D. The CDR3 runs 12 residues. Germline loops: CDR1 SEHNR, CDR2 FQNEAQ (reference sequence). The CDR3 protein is CASSSEANVLTF. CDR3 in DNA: TGTGCCAGCAGCTCCGAGGCCAACGTCCTGACGTTC.

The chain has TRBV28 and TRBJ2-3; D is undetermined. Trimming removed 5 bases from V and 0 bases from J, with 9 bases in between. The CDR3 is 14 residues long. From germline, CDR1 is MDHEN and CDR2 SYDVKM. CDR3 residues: CASSPDPSTDTQYF. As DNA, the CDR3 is TGTGCCAGCAGTCCTGACCCTAGCACAGATACGCAGTATTTT.

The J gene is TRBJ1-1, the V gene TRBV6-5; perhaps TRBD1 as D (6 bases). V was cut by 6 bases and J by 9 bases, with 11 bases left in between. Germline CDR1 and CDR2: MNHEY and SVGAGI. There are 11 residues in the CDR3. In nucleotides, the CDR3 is TGTGCCAGCAGCACAGGGTTTCAAGCTTTCTTT. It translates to CASSTGFQAFF.

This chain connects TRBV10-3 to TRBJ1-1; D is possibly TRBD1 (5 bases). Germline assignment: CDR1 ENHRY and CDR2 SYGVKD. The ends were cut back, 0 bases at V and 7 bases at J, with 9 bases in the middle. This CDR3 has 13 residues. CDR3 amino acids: CAISESKTVEAFF. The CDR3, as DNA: TGTGCCATCAGTGAGTCTAAGACAGTTGAAGCTTTCTTT.

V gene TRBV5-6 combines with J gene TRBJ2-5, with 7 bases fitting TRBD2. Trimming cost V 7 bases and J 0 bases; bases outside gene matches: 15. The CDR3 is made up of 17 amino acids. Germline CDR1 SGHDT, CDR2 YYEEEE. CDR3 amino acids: CASARNRLAPNQETQYF. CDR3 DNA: TGTGCCAGCGCGAGGAATAGACTAGCCCCGAACCAAGAGACCCAGTACTTC. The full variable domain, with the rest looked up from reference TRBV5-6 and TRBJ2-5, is DAGVTQSPTHLIKTRGQQVTLRCSPKSGHDTVSWYQQALGQGPQFIFQYYEEEERQRGNFPDRFSGHQFPNYSSELNVNALLLGDSALYLCASARNRLAPNQETQYFGPGTRLLVL.

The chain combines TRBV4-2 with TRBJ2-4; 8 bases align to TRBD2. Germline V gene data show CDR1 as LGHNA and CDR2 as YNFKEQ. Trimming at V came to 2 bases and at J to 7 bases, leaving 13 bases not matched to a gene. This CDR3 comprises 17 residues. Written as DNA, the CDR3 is TGTGCCAGCAGCCAACCCGAACTTATAGCGGGAAAGAACATTCAGTACTTC. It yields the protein CASSQPELIAGKNIQYF.

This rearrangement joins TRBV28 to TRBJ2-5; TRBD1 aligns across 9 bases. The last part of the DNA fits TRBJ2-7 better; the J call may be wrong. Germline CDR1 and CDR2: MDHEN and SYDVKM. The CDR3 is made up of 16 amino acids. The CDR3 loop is CASSLLDGTGLYEQYF. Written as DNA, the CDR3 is TGTGCCAGCAGTTTATTAGACGGGACAGGGCTCTACGAGCAGTACTTC.

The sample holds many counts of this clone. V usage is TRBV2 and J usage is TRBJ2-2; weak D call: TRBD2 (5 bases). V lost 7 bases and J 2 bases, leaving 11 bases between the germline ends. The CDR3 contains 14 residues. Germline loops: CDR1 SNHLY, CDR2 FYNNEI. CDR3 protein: CASTSGKNTGELFF. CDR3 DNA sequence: TGTGCCAGCACGTCGGGGAAAAACACCGGGGAGCTGTTTTTT.

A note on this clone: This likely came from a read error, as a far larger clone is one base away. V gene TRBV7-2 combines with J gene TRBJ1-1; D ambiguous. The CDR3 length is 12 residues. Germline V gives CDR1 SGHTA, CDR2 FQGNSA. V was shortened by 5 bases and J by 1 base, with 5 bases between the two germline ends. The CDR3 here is CASSQTNTEAFF. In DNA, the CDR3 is TGTGCCAGCAGCCAGACGAACACTGAAGCTTTCTTT. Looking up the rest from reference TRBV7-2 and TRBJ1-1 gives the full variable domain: GAGVSQSPSNKVTEKGKDVELRCDPISGHTALYWYRQSLGQGLEFLIYFQGNSAPDKSGLPSDRFSAERTGGSVSTLTIQRTQQEDSAVYLCASSQTNTEAFFGQGTRLTVV.

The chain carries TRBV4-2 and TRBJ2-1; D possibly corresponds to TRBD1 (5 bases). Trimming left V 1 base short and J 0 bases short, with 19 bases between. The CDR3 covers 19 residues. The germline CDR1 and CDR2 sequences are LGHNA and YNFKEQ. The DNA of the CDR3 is TGTGCCAGCAGCCAAGGGGGCGCAGGTCGGATCAGCTCCTACAATGAGCAGTTCTTC. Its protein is CASSQGGAGRISSYNEQFF.

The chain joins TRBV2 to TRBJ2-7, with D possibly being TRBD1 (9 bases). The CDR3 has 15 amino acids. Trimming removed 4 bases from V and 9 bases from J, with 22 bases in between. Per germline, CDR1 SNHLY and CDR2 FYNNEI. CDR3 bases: TGTGCCAGCAGTGCGGGGGGGACAGGGTTCGGTCCGCAGTACTTC. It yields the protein CASSAGGTGFGPQYF.

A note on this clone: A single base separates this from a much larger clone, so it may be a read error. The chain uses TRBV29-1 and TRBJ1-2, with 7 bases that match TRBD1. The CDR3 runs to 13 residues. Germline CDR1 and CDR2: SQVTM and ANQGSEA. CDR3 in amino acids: CSVEETGDGGYAF. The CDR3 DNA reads TGCAGCGTTGAAGAAACAGGGGATGGTGGCTACGCCTTC.

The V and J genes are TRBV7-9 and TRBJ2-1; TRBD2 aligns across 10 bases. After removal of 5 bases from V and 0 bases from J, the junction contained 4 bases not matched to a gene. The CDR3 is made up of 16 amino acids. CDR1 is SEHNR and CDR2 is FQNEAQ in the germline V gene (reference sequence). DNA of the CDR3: TGTGCCAGCAGCGGACTAGCGGTGAGCTCCTACAATGAGCAGTTCTTC. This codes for CASSGLAVSSYNEQFF.

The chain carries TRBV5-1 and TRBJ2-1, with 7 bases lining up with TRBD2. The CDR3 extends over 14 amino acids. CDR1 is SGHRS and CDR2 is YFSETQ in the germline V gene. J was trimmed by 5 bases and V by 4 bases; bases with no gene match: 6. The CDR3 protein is CASSRASGNNEQFF. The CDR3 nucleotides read TGCGCCAGCAGCCGGGCTAGCGGAAACAATGAGCAGTTCTTC.

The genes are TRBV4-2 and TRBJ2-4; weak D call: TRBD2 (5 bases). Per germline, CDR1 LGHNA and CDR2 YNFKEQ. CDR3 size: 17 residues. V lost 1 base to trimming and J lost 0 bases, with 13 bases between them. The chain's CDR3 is CASSQVFAGLAKNIQYF. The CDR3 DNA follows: TGTGCCAGCAGCCAAGTATTTGCGGGTCTAGCCAAAAACATTCAGTACTTC.

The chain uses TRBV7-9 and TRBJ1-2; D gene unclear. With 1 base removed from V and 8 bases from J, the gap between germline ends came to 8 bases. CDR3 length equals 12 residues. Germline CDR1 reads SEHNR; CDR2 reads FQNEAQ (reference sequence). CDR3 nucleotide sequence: TGTGCCAGCAGCTTAGACGCTCCGGGCTACACCTTC. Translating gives CASSLDAPGYTF.

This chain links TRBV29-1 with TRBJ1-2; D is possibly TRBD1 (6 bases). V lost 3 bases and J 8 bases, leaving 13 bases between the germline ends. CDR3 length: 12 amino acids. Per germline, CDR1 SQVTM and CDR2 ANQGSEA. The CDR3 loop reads CSVERGGRGYTF. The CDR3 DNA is TGCAGCGTTGAGAGGGGGGGCCGCGGCTACACCTTC.

This CDR3 is CASSLSGYTEAFF. The CDR3 DNA reads as TGTGCCAGCAGCTTATCAGGGTACACTGAAGCTTTCTTT. The chain has TRBV7-2 and TRBJ1-1, with a tentative D call TRBD1 (5 bases). Trimming took off 2 bases at V and 3 bases at J, with 7 bases between the two ends. The CDR3 is 13 amino acids. Germline V gene lookup returns CDR1 SGHTA and CDR2 FQGNSA.

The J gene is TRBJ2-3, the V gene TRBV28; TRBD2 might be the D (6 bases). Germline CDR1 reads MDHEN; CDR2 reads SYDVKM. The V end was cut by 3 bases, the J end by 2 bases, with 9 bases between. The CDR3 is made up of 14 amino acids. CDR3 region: CASSFSGDTDTQYF. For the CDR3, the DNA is TGTGCCAGCAGTTTTAGCGGCGACACAGATACGCAGTATTTT.

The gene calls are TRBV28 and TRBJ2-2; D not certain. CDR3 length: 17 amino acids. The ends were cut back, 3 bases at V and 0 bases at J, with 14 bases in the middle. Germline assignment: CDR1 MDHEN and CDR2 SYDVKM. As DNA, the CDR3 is TGTGCCAGCAGTTTTTTCGAGGCCTACCCGAACACCGGGGAGCTGTTTTTT. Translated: CASSFFEAYPNTGELFF.